This TCR beta chain comes out of a study of neurological immune-mediated disorders. Findings of the study overall: Among expanded clones, no CDR3 amino acid sequences were shared across subjects, a pattern suggesting private repertoires in all groups. TCR clonal expansion peaked in HTLV-1-associated myelopathy patients and was lowest in multiple sclerosis patients.

The cDNA came from 5'RACE, which used 10-nucleotide random UMIs. The output of every sequencing run, over 160 million TCR-beta sequences, came from 15-18 subjects. Via MiXCR, TCRdb re-called the 5' RACE reads, giving one row per CDR3 protein. Counted here are 66,000 or so distinct CDR3 sequences, roughly 5% occurring once; the ten biggest clones make up 2.8%. CDR1 is SQVTM and CDR2 is ANQGSEA in the germline V gene. This CDR3 spans 13 amino acids. Trimming removed 4 bases at V and 6 bases at J, with 15 bases between. This clonotype was seen ten or more times. Its antigen is not identified. This TCR came from a woman in her twenties or thirties with multiple sclerosis. This chain connects TRBV29-1 to TRBJ1-1; D is uncertain. Sequencing was done on a sample of PBMCs. In nucleotides, the CDR3 is TGCAGCGTTGGGATGACAATGTCGGCTGAAGCTTTCTTT. Protein: CSVGMTMSAEAFF. The variable domain in full, with the rest retrieved from reference TRBV29-1 and TRBJ1-1, is SAVISQKPSRDICQRGTSLTIQCQVDSQVTMMFWYRQQPGQSLTLIATANQGSEATYESGFVIDKFPISRPNLTFSTLTVSNMSPEDSSIYLCSVGMTMSAEAFFGQGTRLTVV.